The 23 T cell receptor beta chains below come from one sample, sequenced in a study of OX40 agonist ivuxolimab in advanced cancers. Using immunoSEQ multiplex PCR, the repertoire was profiled, and TCRdb retains in-frame clones only, with some absent. The sample lists about 69,000 clones, 85% to 90% occurring once. The starting material was CD4+ or CD8+ T cells sorted from blood, obtained in a trial of the OX40 agonist ivuxolimab. All receptors derive from an adult with an advanced solid tumor such as melanoma, head and neck, liver or kidney cancer.

This chain joins TRBV19 and TRBJ1-1, with D perhaps matching TRBD1 (5 bases). The germline CDR1 and CDR2 sequences are LNHDA and SQIVND (reference sequence). CDR3 length: 16 residues. Trimming took off 3 bases at V and 5 bases at J, with 19 bases between the two ends. The CDR3 DNA follows: TGTGCCAGTAGTATCGGTACAGGAGGGAGTTTGACTGAAGCTTTCTTT. This gives the protein CASSIGTGGSLTEAFF.

This chain connects TRBV12-5 to TRBJ2-2, with 10 bases that match TRBD1. The length of the CDR3 is 18 residues. Germline V gene data show CDR1 as LGHNT and CDR2 as FRNRAP. Unmatched junction bases numbered 9, after V lost 0 bases and J lost 5 bases. The CDR3: CASGLVSPRTGGTGELFF. CDR3 nucleotides: TGTGCTAGTGGTTTGGTAAGCCCCCGGACAGGGGGGACCGGGGAGCTGTTTTTT.

The V call is TRBV6-5, the J call TRBJ1-2; no reliable D call. Trimming left V 0 bases short and J 0 bases short, with 5 bases between. Per the germline V gene, CDR1 is MNHEY and CDR2 is SVGAGI. The CDR3 has 14 residues. The CDR3 DNA follows: TGTGCCAGCAGTTACTCGCAGGCTAACTATGGCTACACCTTC. Amino acids: CASSYSQANYGYTF.

V and J are TRBV29-1 and TRBJ1-1; D possibly corresponds to TRBD1 (5 bases). The CDR3 spans 13 residues. The germline V gene encodes CDR1 SQVTM and CDR2 ANQGSEA. V lost 6 bases and J lost 1, with 12 bases in between. The DNA for the CDR3 is TGCAGCGTAGAGCCCGGGACGAACACTGAAGCTTTCTTT. Translation: CSVEPGTNTEAFF.

This chain uses TRBV28 with TRBJ1-1, with D hard to call. Germline assignment: CDR1 MDHEN and CDR2 SYDVKM. This CDR3 is built from 13 residues. Trimming stripped 6 bases from V and 1 base from J, with 9 bases between. CDR3 amino acids: CASRLERNTEAFF. For the CDR3, the DNA is TGTGCCAGCAGATTAGAAAGGAACACTGAAGCTTTCTTT.

The V and J genes are TRBV7-2 and TRBJ2-1; 7 nucleotides line up with TRBD2. CDR3 length: 17 amino acids. Trimming cost V 2 bases and J 0 bases; bases outside gene matches: 7. Per the germline V gene, CDR1 is SGHTA and CDR2 is FQGNSA. This chain's CDR3 is CASSLWEGSGSYNEQFF. CDR3 sequence (DNA): TGTGCCAGCAGCTTATGGGAGGGGTCGGGCTCCTACAATGAGCAGTTCTTC.

In its sample, this clone was seen once. The chain has TRBV7-2 and TRBJ2-3; a possible D gene is TRBD2 (6 bases). This CDR3 region has 16 residues. Trimming took off 5 bases at V and 2 bases at J, with 17 bases between the two ends. CDR1 is SGHTA and CDR2 is FQGNSA in the germline V gene. The DNA for the CDR3 is TGTGCCAGCAGCCATTTTTTGGCGGGGTCCACAGATACGCAGTATTTT. Its protein is CASSHFLAGSTDTQYF.

V and J are TRBV19 and TRBJ2-5; 12 bases line up with TRBD1. CDR1 and CDR2 (germline): LNHDA, SQIVND (reference sequence). V dropped 6 bases and J dropped 5; count of bases not matched to a gene: 7. The CDR3 covers 15 residues. The CDR3 reads CASRLGTGGSETQYF. The CDR3 DNA sequence: TGTGCCAGTAGACTCGGGACAGGGGGCTCGGAGACCCAGTACTTC.

The chain couples TRBV4-3 to TRBJ2-1; 7 nucleotides agree with TRBD2. The ends lost 0 bases at V and 0 bases at J; junction bases unmatched: 2. The CDR3 has 16 residues. In germline, CDR1 is LGHNA, CDR2 YSLEER. CDR3 loop: CASSQDLAVSYNEQFF. DNA of the CDR3: TGCGCCAGCAGCCAAGATCTAGCGGTCTCCTACAATGAGCAGTTCTTC.

The rearrangement links TRBV6-6 to TRBJ1-2; D uncertain. V lost 1 base to trimming and J lost 5 bases, with 8 bases between them. Per germline, CDR1 MNHNY and CDR2 SVGAGI (reference sequence). CDR3 length: 13 amino acids. The CDR3 loop reads CASSYYAGYGYTF. CDR3 nucleotides: TGTGCCAGCAGTTACTATGCGGGATATGGCTACACCTTC.

The chain uses TRBV27 and TRBJ1-1; a weak D match, TRBD1 (5 bases). The V gene lost 2 bases and the J gene lost 1 base, with 8 bases spanning the gap. Germline V gene data show CDR1 as MNHEY and CDR2 as SMNVEV (reference sequence). The CDR3 has 14 amino acids. The CDR3 sequence: CASSLGGGNTEAFF. In nucleotides, the CDR3 is TGTGCCAGCAGTTTAGGGGGTGGGAACACTGAAGCTTTCTTT.

The V gene is TRBV4-1, the J gene TRBJ2-7; tentatively, D is TRBD1 (5 bases). V gave up 1 base and J gave up 2 bases, with 12 bases separating them. Germline CDR1 MGHRA, CDR2 YSYEKL. The CDR3 length is 15 residues. The CDR3 sequence: CASSQGGKGPYEQYF. The CDR3 DNA reads as TGCGCCAGCAGCCAAGGGGGCAAGGGCCCCTACGAGCAGTACTTC.

The chain employs TRBV7-2 and TRBJ2-3, with TRBD2 matching over 9 bases. V shed 1 base, J shed 5 bases, and the junction held 4 bases outside the gene matches. This CDR3 comprises 15 residues. Germline V gene data show CDR1 as SGHTA and CDR2 as FQGNSA. The CDR3 region has the DNA TGTGCCAGCAGCTTAGTAGCGGGGGATGAAGATACGCAGTATTTT. This gives the protein CASSLVAGDEDTQYF. Full variable domain (outside the CDR3, taken from reference TRBV7-2 and TRBJ2-3): GAGVSQSPSNKVTEKGKDVELRCDPISGHTALYWYRQSLGQGLEFLIYFQGNSAPDKSGLPSDRFSAERTGGSVSTLTIQRTQQEDSAVYLCASSLVAGDEDTQYFGPGTRLTVL.

CDR3 nucleotide sequence: TGCGCCAGCAGCCAAGATTATTATACCATGAACACTGAAGCTTTCTTT. This encodes CASSQDYYTMNTEAFF. The V and J genes are TRBV4-3 and TRBJ1-1; D uncertain. Germline CDR1 reads LGHNA; CDR2 reads YSLEER. Trimming left V 0 bases short and J 0 bases short, with 11 bases between. The length of the CDR3 is 16 residues.

This sequence joins TRBV7-9 and TRBJ2-5, with 7 bases fitting TRBD1. The junction had 9 bases not matched to a gene; V was cut back by 6 bases and J by 2 bases. CDR3 length: 15 residues. CDR1 and CDR2 from the germline V gene are SEHNR and FQNEAQ (reference sequence). CDR3 in amino acids: CASRDRRSVQETQYF. The CDR3 nucleotides are TGTGCCAGCAGGGACAGGCGTTCTGTTCAAGAGACCCAGTACTTC.

The rearrangement joins TRBV19 to TRBJ2-3; D not certain. Germline CDR1 LNHDA, CDR2 SQIVND (reference sequence). There are 14 residues in the CDR3. The V and J ends lost 7 bases and 5 bases respectively, with 16 bases between them. Written as DNA, the CDR3 is TGTGCCAGTACCCTCCGGGCAGGAGAAGATACGCAGTATTTT. Translating it yields CASTLRAGEDTQYF.

The rearrangement uses TRBV10-3 and TRBJ2-3; TRBD2 aligns across 10 bases. The V and J ends lost 7 bases and 1 base, in that order; junction bases with no gene match: 5. The CDR3 consists of 15 residues. Germline V gene sequence: CDR1 ENHRY, CDR2 SYGVKD. The CDR3 DNA sequence: TGTGCCATCAATCCCGGGACTAGCGGCACAGATACGCAGTATTTT. It specifies CAINPGTSGTDTQYF.

The V and J genes are TRBV7-9 and TRBJ2-2; 8 bases align to TRBD1. The CDR3 runs 15 residues. Trimming took 4 bases from V and 0 from J; bases not matched to a gene: 1. Germline assignment: CDR1 SEHNR and CDR2 FQNEAQ (reference sequence). The CDR3 DNA is TGTGCCAGCAGCTGGGACAGGACGAACACCGGGGAGCTGTTTTTT. Translation: CASSWDRTNTGELFF.

This clone was recorded only once. This chain joins TRBV5-1 and TRBJ1-1; unclear D gene. V lost 3 bases to trimming and J lost 4 bases, with 13 bases between them. Germline loops: CDR1 SGHRS, CDR2 YFSETQ. The CDR3 covers 14 residues. The CDR3 region is CASSYGPGTTEAFF. For the CDR3, the DNA is TGCGCCAGCAGCTACGGCCCAGGAACCACTGAAGCTTTCTTT. Full variable domain (remainder filled in from reference TRBV5-1 and TRBJ1-1): KAGVTQTPRYLIKTRGQQVTLSCSPISGHRSVSWYQQTPGQGLQFLFEYFSETQRNKGNFPGRFSGRQFSNSRSEMNVSTLELGDSALYLCASSYGPGTTEAFFGQGTRLTVV.

The genes are TRBV7-8 and TRBJ2-7; D gene unclear. Trimming stripped 1 base from V and 6 bases from J, with 4 bases between. The CDR3 consists of 11 residues. CDR1 and CDR2 (germline): SGHVS, FQNEAQ. CDR3 protein: CASSLGIEQYF. The CDR3 DNA reads TGTGCCAGCAGCTTAGGTATCGAGCAGTACTTC.

The chain recombines TRBV15 with TRBJ1-2, with D hard to call. Trimming took 0 bases from V and 8 from J, leaving 13 bases between them. This CDR3 is built from 14 residues. The V gene's germline CDR1 is LNHNV and CDR2 YYDKDF (reference sequence). CDR3 coding DNA: TGTGCCACCAGCAGAGATTCGGCGGGGAGCGGCTACACCTTC. Its translation: CATSRDSAGSGYTF. The full variable domain, completed using reference TRBV15 and TRBJ1-2, is DAMVIQNPRYQVTQFGKPVTLSCSQTLNHNVMYWYQQKSSQAPKLLFHYYDKDFNNEADTPDNFQSRRPNTSFCFLDIRSPGLGDTAMYLCATSRDSAGSGYTFGSGTRLTVV.

The V and J genes are TRBV27 and TRBJ2-7; tentatively, D is TRBD2 (5 bases). Per germline, CDR1 MNHEY and CDR2 SMNVEV (reference sequence). This CDR3 is built from 13 residues. Trimming took off 5 bases at V and 0 bases at J, with 8 bases between the two ends. The CDR3 sequence: CASSIASSYEQYF. The DNA for the CDR3 is TGTGCCAGCAGTATAGCGAGCTCCTACGAGCAGTACTTC.

The chain has TRBV6-5 and TRBJ1-6; D is undetermined. V was trimmed by 4 bases and J by 7 bases, leaving 8 bases between them. Germline assignment: CDR1 MNHEY and CDR2 SVGAGI. This CDR3 is 13 amino acids long. The CDR3 DNA is TGTGCCAGCAGTTCAACGGGGAATTCACCCCTCCACTTT. Protein sequence: CASSSTGNSPLHF.